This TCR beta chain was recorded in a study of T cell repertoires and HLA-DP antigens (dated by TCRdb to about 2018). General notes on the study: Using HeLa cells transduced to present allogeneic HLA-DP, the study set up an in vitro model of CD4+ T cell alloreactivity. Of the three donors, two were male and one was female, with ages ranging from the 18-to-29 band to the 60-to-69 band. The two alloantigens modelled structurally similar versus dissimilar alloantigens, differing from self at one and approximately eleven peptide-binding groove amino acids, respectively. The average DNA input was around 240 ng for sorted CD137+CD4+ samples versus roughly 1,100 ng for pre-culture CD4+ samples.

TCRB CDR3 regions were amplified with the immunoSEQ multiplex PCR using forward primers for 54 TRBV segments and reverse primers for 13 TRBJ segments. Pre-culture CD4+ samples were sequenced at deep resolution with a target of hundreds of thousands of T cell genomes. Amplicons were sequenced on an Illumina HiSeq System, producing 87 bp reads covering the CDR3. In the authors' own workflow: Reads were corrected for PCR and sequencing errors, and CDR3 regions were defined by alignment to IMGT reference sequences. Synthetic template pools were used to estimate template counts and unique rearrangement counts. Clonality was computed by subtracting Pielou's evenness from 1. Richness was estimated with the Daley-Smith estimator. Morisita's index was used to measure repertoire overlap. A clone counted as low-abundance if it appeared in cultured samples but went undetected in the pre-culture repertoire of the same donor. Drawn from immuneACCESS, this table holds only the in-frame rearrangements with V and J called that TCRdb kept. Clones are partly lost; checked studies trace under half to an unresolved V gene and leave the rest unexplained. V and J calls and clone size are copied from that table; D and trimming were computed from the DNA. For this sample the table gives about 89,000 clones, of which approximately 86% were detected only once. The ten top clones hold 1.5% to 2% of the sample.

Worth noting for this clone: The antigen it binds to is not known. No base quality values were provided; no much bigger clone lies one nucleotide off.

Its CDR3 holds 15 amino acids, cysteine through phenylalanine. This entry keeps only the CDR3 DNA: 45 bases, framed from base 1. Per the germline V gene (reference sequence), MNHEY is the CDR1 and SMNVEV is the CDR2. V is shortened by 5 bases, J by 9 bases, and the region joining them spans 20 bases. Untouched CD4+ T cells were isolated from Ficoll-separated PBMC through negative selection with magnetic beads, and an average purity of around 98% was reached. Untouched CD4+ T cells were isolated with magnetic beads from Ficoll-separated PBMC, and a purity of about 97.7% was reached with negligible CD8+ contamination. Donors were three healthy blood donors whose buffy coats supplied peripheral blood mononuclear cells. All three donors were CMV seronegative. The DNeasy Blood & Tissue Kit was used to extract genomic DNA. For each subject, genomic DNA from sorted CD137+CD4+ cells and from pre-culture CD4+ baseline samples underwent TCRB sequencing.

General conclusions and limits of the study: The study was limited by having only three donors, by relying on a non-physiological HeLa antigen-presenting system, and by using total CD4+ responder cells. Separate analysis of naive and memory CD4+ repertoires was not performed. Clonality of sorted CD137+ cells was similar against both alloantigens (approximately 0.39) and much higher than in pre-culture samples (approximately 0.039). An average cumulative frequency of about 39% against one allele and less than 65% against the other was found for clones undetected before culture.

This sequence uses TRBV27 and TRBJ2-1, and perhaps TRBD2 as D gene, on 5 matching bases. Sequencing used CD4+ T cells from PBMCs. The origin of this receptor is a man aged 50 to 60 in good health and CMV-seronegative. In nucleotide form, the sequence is TGTGCCAGCAGTCCGCATCCCCCTAGCTGGGGTGAGCAGTTCTTC. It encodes CASSPHPPSWGEQFF.